The TCR beta chain under discussion was sequenced for a study of blood T cell dynamics during melanoma immunotherapy. Study-wide background: First-line therapy was either pembrolizumab or nivolumab with ipilimumab for metastatic melanoma.

DNA loading was fixed at 350 ng for all bulk PBMC samples. Some clones are missing from TCRdb's copy, which holds only in-frame ones; the method was immunoSEQ multiplex PCR. The data hold about 11,000 clones, with approximately 91% observed a single time. Time point reported: week 3, after first cycle of checkpoint inhibitor. Response was assessed by RECIST 1.1 at 12 weeks, except two rapid progressors. The CDR3 covers 13 residues. V was shortened by 5 bases and J by 2 bases, with 7 bases between the two germline ends. Germline CDR1 SEHNR, CDR2 FQNEAQ (reference sequence). Sample: blood, taken from a patient treated with checkpoint blockade. The receptor comes from a human donor with melanoma. V usage is TRBV7-9 and J usage is TRBJ1-3; D is undetermined. CDR3 bases: TGTGCCAGCAGCCCGGGGACTGGAAACACCATATATTTT. Translation: CASSPGTGNTIYF.